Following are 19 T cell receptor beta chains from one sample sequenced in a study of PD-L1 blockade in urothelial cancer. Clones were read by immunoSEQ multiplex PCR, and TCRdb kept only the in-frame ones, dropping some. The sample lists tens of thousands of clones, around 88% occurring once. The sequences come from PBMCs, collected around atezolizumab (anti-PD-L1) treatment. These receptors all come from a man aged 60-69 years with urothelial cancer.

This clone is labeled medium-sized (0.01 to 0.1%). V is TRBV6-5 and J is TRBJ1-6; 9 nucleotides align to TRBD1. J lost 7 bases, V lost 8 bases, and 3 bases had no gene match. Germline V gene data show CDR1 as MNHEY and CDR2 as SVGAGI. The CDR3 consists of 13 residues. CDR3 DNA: TGTGCCAGCCGCGGACAGGGGAATTCACCCCTCCACTTT. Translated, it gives CASRGQGNSPLHF.

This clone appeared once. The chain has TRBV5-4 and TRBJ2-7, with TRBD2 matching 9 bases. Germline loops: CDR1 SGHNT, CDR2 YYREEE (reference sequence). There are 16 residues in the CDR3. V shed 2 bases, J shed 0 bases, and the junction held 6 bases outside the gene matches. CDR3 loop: CASSLLAGGPSYEQYF. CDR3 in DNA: TGTGCCAGCAGCTTATTGGCGGGAGGGCCCTCCTACGAGCAGTACTTC.

CDR3 sequence: CASSRQGSSYNEQFF. CDR3 bases: TGTGCCAGCAGCAGACAGGGGAGCTCCTACAATGAGCAGTTCTTC. The gene calls are TRBV6-4 and TRBJ2-1; 8 bases map to TRBD1. After removal of 6 bases from V and 0 bases from J, the junction contained 4 bases not matched to a gene. The length of the CDR3 is 15 residues. From germline, CDR1 is MRHNA and CDR2 SNTAGT.

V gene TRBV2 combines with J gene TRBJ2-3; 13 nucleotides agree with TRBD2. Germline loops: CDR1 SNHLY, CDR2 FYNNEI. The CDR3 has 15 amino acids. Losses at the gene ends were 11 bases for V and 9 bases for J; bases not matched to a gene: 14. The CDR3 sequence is CAARSGTSGAGTQYF. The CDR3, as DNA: TGTGCCGCTCGATCCGGGACTAGCGGGGCCGGCACGCAGTATTTT.

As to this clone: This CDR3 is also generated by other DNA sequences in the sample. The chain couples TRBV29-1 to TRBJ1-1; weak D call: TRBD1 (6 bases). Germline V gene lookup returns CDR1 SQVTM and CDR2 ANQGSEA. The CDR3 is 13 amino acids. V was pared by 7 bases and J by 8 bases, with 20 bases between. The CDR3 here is CSGGADGGAEAFF. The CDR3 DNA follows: TGCAGCGGTGGCGCGGATGGGGGGGCCGAAGCTTTCTTT.

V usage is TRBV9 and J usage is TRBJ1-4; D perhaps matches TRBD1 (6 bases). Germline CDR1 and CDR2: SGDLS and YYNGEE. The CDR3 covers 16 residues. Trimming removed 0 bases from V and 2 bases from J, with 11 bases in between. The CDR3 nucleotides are TGTGCCAGCAGCGTAGAGGCGGGGGGCACTAATGAAAAACTGTTTTTT. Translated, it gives CASSVEAGGTNEKLFF. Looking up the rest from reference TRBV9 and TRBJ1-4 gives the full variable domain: DSGVTQTPKHLITATGQRVTLRCSPRSGDLSVYWYQQSLDQGLQFLIQYYNGEERAKGNILERFSAQQFPDLHSELNLSSLELGDSALYFCASSVEAGGTNEKLFFGSGTQLSVL.

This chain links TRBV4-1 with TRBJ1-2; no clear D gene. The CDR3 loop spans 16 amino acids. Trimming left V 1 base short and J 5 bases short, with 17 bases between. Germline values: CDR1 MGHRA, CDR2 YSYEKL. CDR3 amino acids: CASSQAKSSYEYGYTF. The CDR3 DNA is TGCGCCAGCAGCCAAGCTAAAAGTTCATACGAGTATGGCTACACCTTC.

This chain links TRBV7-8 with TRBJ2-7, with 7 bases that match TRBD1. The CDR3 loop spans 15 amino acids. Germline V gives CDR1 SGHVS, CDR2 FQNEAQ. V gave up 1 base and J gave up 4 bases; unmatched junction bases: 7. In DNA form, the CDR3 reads TGTGCCAGCAGCTTAGAGAAGGGGGCTTTATACGAGCAGTACTTC. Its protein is CASSLEKGALYEQYF.

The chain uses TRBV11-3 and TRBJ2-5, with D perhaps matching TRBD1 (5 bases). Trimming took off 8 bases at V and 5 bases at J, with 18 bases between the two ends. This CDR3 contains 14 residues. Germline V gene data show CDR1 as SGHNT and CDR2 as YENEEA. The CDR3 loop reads CASAPGQGRETQYF. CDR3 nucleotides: TGTGCCAGCGCCCCCGGTCAGGGTCGGGAGACCCAGTACTTC.

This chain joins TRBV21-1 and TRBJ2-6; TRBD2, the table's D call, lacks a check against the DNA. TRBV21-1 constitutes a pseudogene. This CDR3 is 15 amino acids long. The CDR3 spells CASSPGWGDANVLTF. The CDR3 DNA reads TGTGCCAGCAGCCCAGGATGGGGGGATGCCAACGTCCTGACTTTC.

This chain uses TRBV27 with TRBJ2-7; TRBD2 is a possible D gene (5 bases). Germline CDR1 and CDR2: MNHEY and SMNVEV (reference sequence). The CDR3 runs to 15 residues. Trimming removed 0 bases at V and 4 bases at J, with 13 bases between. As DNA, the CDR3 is TGTGCCAGCAGTTTATCATTTGTGGGAGAATACGAGCAGTACTTC. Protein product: CASSLSFVGEYEQYF.

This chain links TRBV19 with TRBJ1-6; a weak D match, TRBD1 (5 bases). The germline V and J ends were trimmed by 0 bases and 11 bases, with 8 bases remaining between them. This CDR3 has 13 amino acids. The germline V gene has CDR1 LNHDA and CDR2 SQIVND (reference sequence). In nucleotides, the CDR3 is TGTGCCAGTAGTATAGATCTCAGGGCACCCCTCCACTTT. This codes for CASSIDLRAPLHF.

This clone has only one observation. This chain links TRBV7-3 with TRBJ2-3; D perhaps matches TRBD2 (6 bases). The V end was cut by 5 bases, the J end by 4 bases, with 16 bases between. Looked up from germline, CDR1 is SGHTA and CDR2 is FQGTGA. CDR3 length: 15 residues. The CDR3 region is CASSPGTPQADTQYF. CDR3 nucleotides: TGTGCCAGCAGCCCCGGGACTCCGCAAGCAGATACGCAGTATTTT.

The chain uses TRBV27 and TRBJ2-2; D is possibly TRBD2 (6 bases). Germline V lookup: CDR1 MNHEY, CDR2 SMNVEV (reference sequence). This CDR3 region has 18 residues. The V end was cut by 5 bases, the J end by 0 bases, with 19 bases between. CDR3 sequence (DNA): TGTGCCAGCAGTAGCGGACTACTCACCCTCGCGAACACCGGGGAGCTGTTTTTT. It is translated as CASSSGLLTLANTGELFF.

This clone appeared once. Here the CDR3 reads CASSSGDNVGNEQFF. The CDR3 coding sequence is TGTGCCAGCAGCTCAGGGGACAACGTAGGCAATGAGCAGTTCTTC. The chain joins TRBV5-6 to TRBJ2-1; a weak D match, TRBD1 (6 bases). Germline CDR1 and CDR2: SGHDT and YYEEEE. The V end was cut by 3 bases, the J end by 6 bases, with 16 bases between. The CDR3 extends over 15 amino acids.

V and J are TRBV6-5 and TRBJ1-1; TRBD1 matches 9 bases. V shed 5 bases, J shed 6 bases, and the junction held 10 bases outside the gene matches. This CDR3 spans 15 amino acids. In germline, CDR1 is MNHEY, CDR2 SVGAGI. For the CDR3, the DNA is TGTGCCAGCAGTACCCGACAGGGGGTAGGATCTGAAGCTTTCTTT. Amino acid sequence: CASSTRQGVGSEAFF.

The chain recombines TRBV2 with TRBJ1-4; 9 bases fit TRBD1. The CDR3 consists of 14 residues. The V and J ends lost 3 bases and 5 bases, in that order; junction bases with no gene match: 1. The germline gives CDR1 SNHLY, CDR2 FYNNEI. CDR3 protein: CASSDGQGNEKLFF. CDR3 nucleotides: TGTGCCAGCAGTGACGGACAGGGGAATGAAAAACTGTTTTTT.

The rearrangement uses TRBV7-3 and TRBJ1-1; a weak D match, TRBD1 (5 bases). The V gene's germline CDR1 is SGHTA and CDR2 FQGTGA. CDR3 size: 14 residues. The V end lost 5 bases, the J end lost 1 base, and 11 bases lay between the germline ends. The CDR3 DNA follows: TGTGCCAGCAGCCTTCAGGGTGGGAACACTGAAGCTTTCTTT. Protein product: CASSLQGGNTEAFF.

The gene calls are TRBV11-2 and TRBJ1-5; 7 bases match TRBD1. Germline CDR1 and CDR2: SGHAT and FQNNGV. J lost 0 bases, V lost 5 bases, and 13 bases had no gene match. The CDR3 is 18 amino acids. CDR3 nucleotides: TGTGCCAGCAGCCAAAGGTCCTCACAGGGGTATAGCAATCAGCCCCAGCATTTT. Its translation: CASSQRSSQGYSNQPQHF.